This record looks at one TCR beta chain sequence and its context. The data originate from a study of control samples from healthy donors and cancer patients. Here immunoSEQ multiplex PCR was the method, and the copy in TCRdb shows in-frame clones only, minus some. This table holds about 150,000 clones, 93% found once. This CDR3 is built from 16 residues. The V end was cut by 1 base, the J end by 0 bases, with 13 bases between. Germline V gene data show CDR1 as SGHRS and CDR2 as YFSETQ. Sequencing was done on a sample of blood. This clonotype was sampled from a man between 18 and 29 years old in good health. The V call is TRBV5-1, the J call TRBJ2-5; D may match TRBD1 or TRBD2 (5 bases each). This CDR3 reads CASSLLGTRYQETQYF. In DNA form, the CDR3 reads TGCGCCAGCAGCTTGTTAGGGACCCGGTACCAAGAGACCCAGTACTTC. The whole variable domain, filled in from reference TRBV5-1 and TRBJ2-5, reads KAGVTQTPRYLIKTRGQQVTLSCSPISGHRSVSWYQQTPGQGLQFLFEYFSETQRNKGNFPGRFSGRQFSNSRSEMNVSTLELGDSALYLCASSLLGTRYQETQYFGPGTRLLVL.